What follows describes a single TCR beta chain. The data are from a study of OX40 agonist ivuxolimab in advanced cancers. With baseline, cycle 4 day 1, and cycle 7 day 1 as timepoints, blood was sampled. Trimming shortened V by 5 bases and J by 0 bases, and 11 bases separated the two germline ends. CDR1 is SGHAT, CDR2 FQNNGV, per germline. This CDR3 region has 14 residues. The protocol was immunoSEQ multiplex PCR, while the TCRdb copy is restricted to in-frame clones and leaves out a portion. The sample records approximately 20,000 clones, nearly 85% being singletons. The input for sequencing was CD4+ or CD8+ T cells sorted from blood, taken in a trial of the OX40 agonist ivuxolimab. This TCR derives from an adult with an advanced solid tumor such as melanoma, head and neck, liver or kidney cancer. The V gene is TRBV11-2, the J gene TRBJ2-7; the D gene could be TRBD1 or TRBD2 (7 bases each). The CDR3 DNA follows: TGTGCCAGCAGCAGCGGGACAGCCTCCTACGAGCAGTACTTC. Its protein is CASSSGTASYEQYF.